These 18 T cell receptor beta chains originate from one sample sequenced in a study of blood T cell repertoires in COVID-19. The table came from immunoSEQ multiplex PCR; TCRdb's copy has only in-frame clones and leaves some out. This sample has around 150,000 clones; roughly 89% occur once, and the top ten carry 3.5% to 4.5%. Sequenced input: peripheral blood. These receptors originate from a woman aged 40 to 50 with acute or convalescent COVID-19.

This sequence joins TRBV3-1 (or the pseudogene TRBV3-2) and TRBJ2-7; TRBD2 is a possible D gene (5 bases). The CDR3 contains 15 residues. CDR1 is LGHDT and CDR2 is YNNKEL in the germline V gene (reference sequence). V was clipped by 0 bases and J by 4 bases, with 13 bases between them. CDR3 nucleotide sequence: TGTGCCAGCAGCCAAGACTCTAACCGAGGGTACGAGCAGTACTTC. Translating it yields CASSQDSNRGYEQYF.

Turning to this clone: The germline gene is not matched at one end of the junction; a read error may be the cause. V usage is TRBV19 and J usage is TRBJ1-1; 8 bases line up with TRBD1. CDR3 size: 13 residues. The germline V gene encodes CDR1 LNHDA and CDR2 SQIVND (reference sequence). The CDR3 here is CASSQGANTEVFF. The DNA for the CDR3 is TGTGCCAGTAGCCAGGGGGCAAACACTGAAGTTTTCTTT. The full variable domain, rest sourced from reference TRBV19 and TRBJ1-1, is DGGITQSPKYLFRKEGQNVTLSCEQNLNHDAMYWYRQDPGQGLRLIYYSQIVNDFQKGDIAEGYSVSREKKESFPLTVTSAQKNPTAFYLCASSQGANTEVFFGQGTRLTVV.

This clone has only one observation. This chain connects TRBV27 to TRBJ2-7; 9 bases agree with TRBD1. Germline V gene lookup returns CDR1 MNHEY and CDR2 SMNVEV (reference sequence). The V and J ends lost 5 bases and 5 bases, in that order; junction bases with no gene match: 7. The CDR3 runs 14 residues. CDR3 loop: CASSPWTGANEQYF. The CDR3 DNA reads as TGTGCCAGCAGTCCCTGGACAGGGGCGAACGAGCAGTACTTC.

The sample holds a few counts of this clone. The chain uses TRBV6-5 and TRBJ1-3; D remains unclear. V was pared by 2 bases and J by 0 bases, with 5 bases between. This CDR3 has 14 residues. CDR1 is MNHEY and CDR2 is SVGAGI in the germline V gene. In DNA, the CDR3 is TGTGCCAGCAGTTACACAGTCTCTGGAAACACCATATATTTT. It specifies CASSYTVSGNTIYF.

The V and J genes are TRBV24-1 and TRBJ1-2; TRBD1 matches 9 bases. The CDR3 length is 12 residues. After removal of 9 bases from V and 8 bases from J, the junction contained 6 bases not matched to a gene. Per the germline V gene, CDR1 is KGHDR and CDR2 is SFDVKD. As DNA, the CDR3 is TGTGCCACCTCGGACAGGGGACACGGCTACACCTTC. It yields the protein CATSDRGHGYTF.

The chain combines TRBV7-3 with TRBJ1-5; 8 positions match TRBD1. J lost 3 bases, V lost 4 bases, and 11 bases had no gene match. This CDR3 is built from 17 residues. CDR1 SGHTA and CDR2 FQGTGA come from the germline V gene. CDR3 amino acids: CASSSRTGTKVNQPQHF. The CDR3 DNA is TGTGCCAGCAGCTCGAGGACAGGGACCAAAGTCAATCAGCCCCAGCATTTT. Full variable domain (rest looked up from reference TRBV7-3 and TRBJ1-5): GAGVSQTPSNKVTEKGKYVELRCDPISGHTALYWYRQSLGQGPEFLIYFQGTGAADDSGLPNDRFFAVRPEGSVSTLKIQRTERGDSAVYLCASSSRTGTKVNQPQHFGDGTRLSIL.

The V gene is TRBV10-1, the J gene TRBJ2-3; 7 bases match TRBD2. Trimming cost V 6 bases and J 4 bases; bases outside gene matches: 4. This CDR3 is built from 13 residues. Germline V CDR1 and CDR2: WNHNN, SYGVQD (reference sequence). Written as DNA, the CDR3 is TGCGCCAGCAGGACTAGCAACTCAGATACGCAGTATTTT. This translates into CASRTSNSDTQYF.

The chain carries TRBV7-2 and TRBJ1-5; D might be TRBD1 (6 bases). Germline assignment: CDR1 SGHTA and CDR2 FQGNSA. V lost 5 bases and J 3 bases, leaving 8 bases between the germline ends. The CDR3 length is 13 residues. The CDR3 loop reads CASSRDTNQPQHF. CDR3 bases: TGTGCCAGCAGCCGGGACACCAATCAGCCCCAGCATTTT.

The rearrangement uses TRBV7-9 and TRBJ1-2; D unclear. Germline V gene data show CDR1 as SEHNR and CDR2 as FQNEAQ (reference sequence). CDR3 length: 17 residues. V was clipped by 10 bases and J by 4 bases, with 28 bases between them. CDR3 sequence reads: CATTPPSFPNYGYGYTF. CDR3 nucleotides: TGTGCCACCACACCCCCCTCCTTCCCTAACTATGGCTATGGCTACACCTTC.

V gene TRBV4-3 combines with J gene TRBJ1-4, with D maybe TRBD1 (6 bases). The CDR3 covers 17 residues. The germline V and J ends were trimmed by 0 bases and 0 bases, with 11 bases remaining between them. CDR1 LGHNA and CDR2 YSLEER come from the germline V gene. CDR3 nucleotide sequence: TGCGCCAGCAGCCAAGAGGACAGACCAGCAACTAATGAAAAACTGTTTTTT. Its translation: CASSQEDRPATNEKLFF.

The chain combines TRBV4-2 with TRBJ1-5, with a possible D match to TRBD1 (6 bases). The germline CDR1 and CDR2 sequences are LGHNA and YNFKEQ. The CDR3 is 15 residues long. V lost 0 bases, J lost 6 bases, and 12 bases lay in between. CDR3 protein: CASSQDGQSVQPQHF. The CDR3 DNA follows: TGTGCCAGCAGCCAAGATGGACAGAGCGTTCAGCCCCAGCATTTT.

This clone was observed a single time. The chain links TRBV7-6 to TRBJ1-4; 9 bases line up with TRBD1. The CDR3 spans 15 residues. The germline V gene encodes CDR1 SGHVS and CDR2 FNYEAQ. With 1 base clipped from V and 8 bases from J, the junction kept 5 bases outside the gene matches. CDR3 DNA: TGTGCCAGCAGCTTAGGAGGGACAGGGAACGAAAAACTGTTTTTT. Translation gives CASSLGGTGNEKLFF.

The V call is TRBV3-1 (or the pseudogene TRBV3-2), the J call TRBJ1-1; 7 nucleotides match TRBD1. The CDR3 has 14 residues. The germline V gene has CDR1 LGHDT and CDR2 YNNKEL (reference sequence). The V segment lost 3 bases and the J segment 4 bases; nucleotides outside the gene matches: 5. The CDR3 DNA reads TGTGCCAGCAGCCAGACAGGGCTTAGCACTGAAGCTTTCTTT. This codes for CASSQTGLSTEAFF.

The chain combines TRBV7-8 with TRBJ2-7; no reliable D call. The germline V and J ends were trimmed by 1 base and 2 bases, with 12 bases remaining between them. Germline assignment: CDR1 SGHVS and CDR2 FQNEAQ. The CDR3 covers 15 residues. The CDR3: CASSLDLGTTYEQYF. In DNA, the CDR3 is TGTGCCAGCAGCTTAGATCTAGGCACAACCTACGAGCAGTACTTC. Full variable domain (rest looked up from reference TRBV7-8 and TRBJ2-7): GAGVSQSPRYKVAKRGQDVALRCDPISGHVSLFWYQQALGQGPEFLTYFQNEAQLDKSGLPSDRFFAERPEGSVSTLKIQRTQQEDSAVYLCASSLDLGTTYEQYFGPGTRLTVT.

The chain combines TRBV6-2 or TRBV6-3 with TRBJ2-3; 7 nucleotides line up with TRBD2. Germline values: CDR1 MNHEY, CDR2 SVGEGT. V trimming: 6 bases; J trimming: 0 bases; junction bases outside the gene matches: 9. CDR3 length: 16 residues. This chain's CDR3 is CASSPMGAGSTDTQYF. CDR3 bases: TGTGCCAGCAGCCCCATGGGAGCGGGGAGCACAGATACGCAGTATTTT.

The V gene is TRBV7-9, the J gene TRBJ2-5; TRBD1 agrees at 10 bases. J lost 2 bases, V lost 5 bases, and 2 bases had no gene match. The CDR3 covers 14 residues. The germline V gene has CDR1 SEHNR and CDR2 FQNEAQ (reference sequence). The CDR3 protein is CASSEGQGQETQYF. The CDR3 DNA sequence: TGTGCCAGCAGCGAGGGACAGGGGCAAGAGACCCAGTACTTC. The variable domain in full, with the rest retrieved from reference TRBV7-9 and TRBJ2-5, is DTGVSQNPRHKITKRGQNVTFRCDPISEHNRLYWYRQTLGQGPEFLTYFQNEAQLEKSRLLSDRFSAERPKGSFSTLEIQRTEQGDSAMYLCASSEGQGQETQYFGPGTRLLVL.

The rearrangement links TRBV3-1 (or the pseudogene TRBV3-2) to TRBJ2-5; TRBD2 matches at 9 bases. CDR1 and CDR2 (germline): LGHDT, YNNKEL (reference sequence). After removal of 6 bases from V and 4 bases from J, the junction contained 9 bases not matched to a gene. This CDR3 comprises 15 residues. Written as DNA, the CDR3 is TGTGCCAGCAGTCCGGGGCGGGAGGGCCGAGAGACCCAGTACTTC. Protein sequence: CASSPGREGRETQYF.

V is TRBV5-1 and J is TRBJ1-5, with TRBD1 identical over 7 bases. CDR3 length equals 14 residues. V dropped 4 bases and J dropped 4; count of bases not matched to a gene: 5. Germline V CDR1 and CDR2: SGHRS, YFSETQ. CDR3 nucleotide sequence: TGCGCCAGCAGCCCCGGGACAGAAAATCAGCCCCAGCATTTT. This codes for CASSPGTENQPQHF. Looking up the rest from reference TRBV5-1 and TRBJ1-5 gives the full variable domain: KAGVTQTPRYLIKTRGQQVTLSCSPISGHRSVSWYQQTPGQGLQFLFEYFSETQRNKGNFPGRFSGRQFSNSRSEMNVSTLELGDSALYLCASSPGTENQPQHFGDGTRLSIL.